The TCR beta chain described here comes from a study of T cell changes during pregnancy in multiple sclerosis. CDR1 SGHNT and CDR2 YYREEE come from the germline V gene (reference sequence). This CDR3 has 12 amino acids. V was trimmed by 0 bases and J by 5 bases, leaving 3 bases between them. Using immunoSEQ multiplex PCR, the repertoire was profiled, and TCRdb retains in-frame clones only, with some absent. Of 70,000 to 90,000 clones listed, around 93% are singletons. This rearrangement joins TRBV5-4 to TRBJ2-1, with D uncertain. The source of this sequence is a female donor in good health, enrolled as a control in a pregnancy study. Sequences were derived from peripheral blood, sampled in the second trimester of pregnancy. DNA of the CDR3: TGTGCCAGCAGCTTGGCTGACAATGAGCAGTTCTTC. Translated: CASSLADNEQFF.